This TCR beta chain was retrieved from a study of blood T cell repertoires in COVID-19. Whole-study context: Sites across the United States, Italy and Spain contributed samples from acute and convalescent COVID-19. Nucleic acid was either cDNA or gDNA, and it came from T cells, B-cell-depleted T cells, or PBMCs.

Germline V gene lookup returns CDR1 SGHNT and CDR2 YYREEE (reference sequence). Germline trimming cut 3 bases from V and 1 base from J; bases unmatched to any gene: 4. The CDR3 spans 19 residues. The authors' processing: Counts of nucleated cells, estimated from reference gene primer amplification, were obtained. Profiling relied on immunoSEQ multiplex PCR, and the TCRdb table lists in-frame clones only, not all of them. V and J calls plus clone size are reproduced from that table; the DNA served to infer D and trimming. The sample lists 150,000 to 200,000 clones, around 85% occurring once. Sequencing input: peripheral blood. The chain has TRBV5-4 and TRBJ2-6, with TRBD2 matching over 16 bases. The TCR originated in a man in his 60s with acute or convalescent COVID-19. The CDR3 DNA reads TGTGCCAGCAGCTGGGGACTAGCGGGAGGGCGGTCTGGGGCCAACGTCCTGACTTTC. It is translated as CASSWGLAGGRSGANVLTF.